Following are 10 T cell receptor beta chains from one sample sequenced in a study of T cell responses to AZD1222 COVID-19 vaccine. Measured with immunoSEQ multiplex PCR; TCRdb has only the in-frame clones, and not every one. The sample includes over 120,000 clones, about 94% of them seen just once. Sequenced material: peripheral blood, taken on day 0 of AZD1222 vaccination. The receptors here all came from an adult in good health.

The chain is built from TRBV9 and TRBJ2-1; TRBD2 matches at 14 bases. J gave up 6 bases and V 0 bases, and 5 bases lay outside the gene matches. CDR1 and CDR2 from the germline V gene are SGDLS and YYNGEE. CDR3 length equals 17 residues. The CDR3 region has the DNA TGTGCCAGCAGCGTAGCGGGAGGGACTAGCGGGAGCAATGAGCAGTTCTTC. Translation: CASSVAGGTSGSNEQFF.

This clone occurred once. CDR3: CASSQDLNWNEQFF. As DNA, the CDR3 is TGCGCCAGCAGCCAAGATCTGAACTGGAATGAGCAGTTCTTC. V usage is TRBV4-3 and J usage is TRBJ2-1; D unresolved. V was shortened by 0 bases and J by 7 bases, with 10 bases between the two germline ends. The germline CDR1 and CDR2 sequences are LGHNA and YSLEER. This CDR3 has 14 amino acids.

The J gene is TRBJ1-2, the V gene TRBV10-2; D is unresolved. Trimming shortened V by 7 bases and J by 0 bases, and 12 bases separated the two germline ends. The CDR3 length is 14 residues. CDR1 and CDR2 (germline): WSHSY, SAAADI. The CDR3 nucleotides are TGCGCCAGCAAGCGGGGAGGGTCTAACTATGGCTACACCTTC. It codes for CASKRGGSNYGYTF.

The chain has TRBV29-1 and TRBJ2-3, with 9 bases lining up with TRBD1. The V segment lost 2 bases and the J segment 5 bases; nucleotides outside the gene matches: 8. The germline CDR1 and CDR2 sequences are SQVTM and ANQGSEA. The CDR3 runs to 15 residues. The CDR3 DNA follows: TGCAGCGTTGAAACTAACAGGGGGCGCGGAGATACGCAGTATTTT. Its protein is CSVETNRGRGDTQYF.

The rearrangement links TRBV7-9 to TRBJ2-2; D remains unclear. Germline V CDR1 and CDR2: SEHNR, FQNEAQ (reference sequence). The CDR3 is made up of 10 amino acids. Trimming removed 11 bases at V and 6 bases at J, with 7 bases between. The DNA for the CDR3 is TGTGCCCCCGGAGCCGGGGAGCTGTTTTTT. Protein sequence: CAPGAGELFF.

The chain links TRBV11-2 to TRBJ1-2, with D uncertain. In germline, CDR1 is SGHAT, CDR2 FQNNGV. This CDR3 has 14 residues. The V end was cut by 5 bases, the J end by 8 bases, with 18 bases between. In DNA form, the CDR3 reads TGTGCCAGCAGCCCCCGCGTCCGATCTTGGGGCTACACCTTC. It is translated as CASSPRVRSWGYTF.

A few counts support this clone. CDR3 amino acids: CASSVGWGERPQHF. In nucleotides, the CDR3 is TGTGCCAGCAGCGTAGGGTGGGGGGAGCGGCCCCAGCATTTT. V usage is TRBV9 and J usage is TRBJ1-5, with a tentative D call TRBD1 (5 bases). V was pared by 0 bases and J by 9 bases, with 13 bases between. This CDR3 region has 14 residues. Germline CDR1 reads SGDLS; CDR2 reads YYNGEE.

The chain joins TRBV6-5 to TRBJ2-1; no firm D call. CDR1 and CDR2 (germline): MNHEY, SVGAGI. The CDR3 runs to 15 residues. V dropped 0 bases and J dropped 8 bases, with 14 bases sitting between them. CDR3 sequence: CASSYSTPIVDEQFF. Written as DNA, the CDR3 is TGTGCCAGCAGTTACTCGACACCGATCGTTGATGAGCAGTTCTTC.

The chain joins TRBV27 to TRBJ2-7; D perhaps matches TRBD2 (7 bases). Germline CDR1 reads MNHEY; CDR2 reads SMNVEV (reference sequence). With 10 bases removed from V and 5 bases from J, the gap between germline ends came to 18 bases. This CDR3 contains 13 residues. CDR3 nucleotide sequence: TGTGCCACCGTATCAAGGGGGGGTCACGAGCAGTACTTC. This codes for CATVSRGGHEQYF.

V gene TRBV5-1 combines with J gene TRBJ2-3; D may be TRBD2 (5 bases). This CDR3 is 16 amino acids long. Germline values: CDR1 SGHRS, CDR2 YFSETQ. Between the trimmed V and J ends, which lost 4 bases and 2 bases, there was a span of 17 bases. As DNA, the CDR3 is TGCGCCAGCAGCCTGCGATCGGGGAGTCCCACAGATACGCAGTATTTT. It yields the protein CASSLRSGSPTDTQYF. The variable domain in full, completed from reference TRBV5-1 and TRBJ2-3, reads KAGVTQTPRYLIKTRGQQVTLSCSPISGHRSVSWYQQTPGQGLQFLFEYFSETQRNKGNFPGRFSGRQFSNSRSEMNVSTLELGDSALYLCASSLRSGSPTDTQYFGPGTRLTVL.